The clone carrying this TCR beta chain was counted a few times. Its antigen is still unknown. The sample originates from a study of cytomegalovirus exposure and HLA in healthy donors. The study ran its PCR with 60 Vbeta and 13 Jbeta primers. The assay was immunoSEQ multiplex PCR, and TCRdb's table has in-frame clones only and misses some. In the table there are some 120,000 clones, just under 75% of which are singletons. CDR3 length: 17 residues. Germline V CDR1 and CDR2: MDHEN, SYDVKM. The ends were cut back, 5 bases at V and 1 base at J, with 18 bases in the middle. Regarding the study as a whole: Associated with cytomegalovirus, according to the listing, were 150 to 200 TCR beta chains. A few chains tied to CMV proved CMV antigen-specific in vitro. An observed cluster of highly shared sequence variants was recorded as a likely sequencing artifact. Later on, an analysis showed TCR association rates differing by HLA locus, with DRB1 the most and HLA-C the fewest.

This receptor was taken from a man in his sixties in good health and CMV-seropositive. The genes are TRBV28 and TRBJ1-3, with a tentative D call TRBD1 (5 bases). Material: PBMCs. The chain's CDR3 is CASSEVGGARSGNTIYF. CDR3 DNA sequence: TGTGCCAGCAGTGAGGTGGGGGGTGCTCGGTCTGGAAACACCATATATTTT.